The clone carrying this T cell receptor (beta chain) appeared many times. From RNA transcripts, TCR beta CDR3 regions were amplified. HTBI primers were employed in a first-round RT-PCR of the TCR CDR3. TCRdb redid the calling of the multiplex PCR reads with MiXCR, one entry per CDR3 protein. The data show about 590,000 distinct CDR3 sequences, with more than 15% seen just once and 6.5% to 8% held by the top ten. Trimming pared 1 base from V and 8 bases from J, leaving 14 bases between. This CDR3 is 13 amino acids long. In germline, CDR1 is DFQATT, CDR2 SNEGSKA (reference sequence). These data belong to a study of T cells in Graves' hyperthyroidism and ophthalmopathy. For Graves' hyperthyroidism to be stable, ophthalmopathy could not progress within 18 months. Patients were excluded because of uncontrolled infection, other autoimmune disease, pregnancy or lactation.

Sequenced sample: blood. The chain links TRBV20-1 to TRBJ1-2; D unresolved. The TCR sequence derives from a woman aged 25 to 39 with Graves' hyperthyroidism. This CDR3 is CSARAGPWEGYTF. CDR3 sequence (DNA): TGCAGTGCTAGAGCTGGCCCTTGGGAGGGCTACACCTTC.